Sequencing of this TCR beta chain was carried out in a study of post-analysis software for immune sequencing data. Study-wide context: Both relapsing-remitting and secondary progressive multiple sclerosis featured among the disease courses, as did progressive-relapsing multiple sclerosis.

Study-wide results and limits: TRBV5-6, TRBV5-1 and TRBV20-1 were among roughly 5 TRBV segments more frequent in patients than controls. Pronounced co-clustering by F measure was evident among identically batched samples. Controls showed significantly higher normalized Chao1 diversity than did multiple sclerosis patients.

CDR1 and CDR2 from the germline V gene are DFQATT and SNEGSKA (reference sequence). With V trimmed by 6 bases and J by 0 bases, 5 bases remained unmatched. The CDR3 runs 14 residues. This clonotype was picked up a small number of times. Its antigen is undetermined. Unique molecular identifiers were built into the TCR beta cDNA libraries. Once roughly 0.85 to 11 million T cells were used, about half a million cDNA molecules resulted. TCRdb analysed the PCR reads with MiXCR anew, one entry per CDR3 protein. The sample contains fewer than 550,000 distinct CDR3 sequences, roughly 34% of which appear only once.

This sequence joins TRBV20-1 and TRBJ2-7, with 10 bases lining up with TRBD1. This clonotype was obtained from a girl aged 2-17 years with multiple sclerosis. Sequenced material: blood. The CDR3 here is CSAQGQGSSYEQYF. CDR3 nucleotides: TGCAGTGCCCAGGGACAGGGGAGCTCCTACGAGCAGTACTTC.